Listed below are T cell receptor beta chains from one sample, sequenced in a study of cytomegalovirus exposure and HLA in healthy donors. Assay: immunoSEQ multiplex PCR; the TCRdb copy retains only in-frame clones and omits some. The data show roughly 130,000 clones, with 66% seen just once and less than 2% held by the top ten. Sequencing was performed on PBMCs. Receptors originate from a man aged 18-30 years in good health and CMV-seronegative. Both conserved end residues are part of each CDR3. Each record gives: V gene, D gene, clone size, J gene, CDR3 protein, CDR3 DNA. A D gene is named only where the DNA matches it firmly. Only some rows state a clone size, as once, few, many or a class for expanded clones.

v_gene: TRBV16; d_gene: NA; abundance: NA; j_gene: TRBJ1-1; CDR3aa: CASSRRTDTEAFF; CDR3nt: TGTGCCAGCAGCCGAAGGACAGACACTGAAGCTTTCTTT
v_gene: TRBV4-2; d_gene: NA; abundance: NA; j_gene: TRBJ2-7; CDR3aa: CASSQSPVDYEQYF; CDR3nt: TGTGCCAGCAGCCAATCCCCTGTAGACTACGAGCAGTACTTC
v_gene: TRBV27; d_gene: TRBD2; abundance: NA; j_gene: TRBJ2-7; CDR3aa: CASSLSPAGGSYEQYF; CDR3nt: TGTGCCAGCAGTTTATCTCCGGCGGGGGGGAGCTACGAGCAGTACTTC
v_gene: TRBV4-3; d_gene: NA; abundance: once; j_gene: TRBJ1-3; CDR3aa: CASSQVASPSGNTIYF; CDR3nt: TGCGCCAGCAGCCAAGTAGCGTCTCCCTCTGGAAACACCATATATTTT
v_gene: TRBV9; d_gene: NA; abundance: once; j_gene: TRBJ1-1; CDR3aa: CASSVDGNTEAFF; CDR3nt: TGTGCCAGCAGCGTAGACGGGAACACTGAAGCTTTCTTT
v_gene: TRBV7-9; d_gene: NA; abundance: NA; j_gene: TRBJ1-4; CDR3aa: CASSLEGVTLFF; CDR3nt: TGTGCCAGCAGCTTAGAGGGGGTCACTCTGTTTTTT
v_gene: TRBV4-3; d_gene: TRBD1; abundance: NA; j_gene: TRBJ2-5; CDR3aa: CASSRDRGLQETQYF; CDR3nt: TGCGCCAGCAGCCGAGACAGGGGATTACAAGAGACCCAGTACTTC
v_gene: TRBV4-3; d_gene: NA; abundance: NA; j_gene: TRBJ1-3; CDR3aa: CASSQVIRGNSGNTIYF; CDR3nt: TGCGCCAGCAGCCAAGTCATCCGAGGGAACTCTGGAAACACCATATATTTT
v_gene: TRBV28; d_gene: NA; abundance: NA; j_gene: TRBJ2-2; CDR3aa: CASSRQPRNTGELFF; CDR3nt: TGTGCCAGCAGTCGACAGCCAAGAAACACCGGGGAGCTGTTTTTT
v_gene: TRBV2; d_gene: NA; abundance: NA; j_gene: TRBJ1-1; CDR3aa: CASNRFEQGTEAFF; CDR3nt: TGTGCCAGCAATCGGTTTGAACAGGGAACTGAAGCTTTCTTT
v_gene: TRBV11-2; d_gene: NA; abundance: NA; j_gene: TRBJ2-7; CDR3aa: CASSLDPAGMIDEQYF; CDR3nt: TGTGCCAGCAGCTTAGATCCGGCAGGGATGATAGACGAGCAGTACTTC
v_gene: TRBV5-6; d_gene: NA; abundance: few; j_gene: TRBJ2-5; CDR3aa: CASSLVTSVETQYF; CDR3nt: TGTGCCAGCAGCTTGGTCACTAGTGTGGAGACCCAGTACTTC
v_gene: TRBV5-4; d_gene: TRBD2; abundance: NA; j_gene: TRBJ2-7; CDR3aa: CASSSAGAAYEQYF; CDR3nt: TGTGCCAGCAGCTCAGCGGGAGCGGCCTACGAGCAGTACTTC
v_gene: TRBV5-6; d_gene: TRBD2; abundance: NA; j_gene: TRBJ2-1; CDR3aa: CASSLPQVLAGTYNEQFF; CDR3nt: TGTGCCAGCAGCTTGCCGCAGGTGCTAGCGGGCACCTACAATGAGCAGTTCTTC
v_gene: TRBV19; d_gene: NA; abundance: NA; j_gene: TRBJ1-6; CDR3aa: CASSILFAGVSTSPLHF; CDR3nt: TGTGCCAGTAGTATCTTATTCGCAGGTGTCTCTACGTCACCCCTCCACTTT
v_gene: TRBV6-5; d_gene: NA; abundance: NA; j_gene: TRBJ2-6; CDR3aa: CASSQAANVLTF; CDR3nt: TGTGCCAGTAGTCAGGCGGCCAACGTCCTGACTTTC
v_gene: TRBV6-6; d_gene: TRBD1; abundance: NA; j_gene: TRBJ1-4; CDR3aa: CASSYTRDRANEKLFF; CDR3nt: TGTGCCAGCAGTTACACACGCGACAGGGCTAATGAAAAACTGTTTTTT
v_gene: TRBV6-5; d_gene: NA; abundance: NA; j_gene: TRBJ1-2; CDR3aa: CASSYEGRGGYTF; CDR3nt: TGTGCCAGCAGTTACGAAGGGAGAGGGGGCTACACCTTC
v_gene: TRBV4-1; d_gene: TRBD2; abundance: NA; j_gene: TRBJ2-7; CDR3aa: CASSLTSGISYEQYF; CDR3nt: TGCGCCAGCAGCCTTACTAGCGGGATTTCCTACGAGCAGTACTTC
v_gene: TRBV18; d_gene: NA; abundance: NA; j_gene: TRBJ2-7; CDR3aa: CASSPGTGFEQYF; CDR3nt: TGTGCCAGCTCACCGGGCACAGGGTTCGAGCAGTACTTC
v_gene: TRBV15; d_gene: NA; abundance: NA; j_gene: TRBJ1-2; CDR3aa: CATSRDVGADLYGYTF; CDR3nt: TGTGCCACCAGCAGAGATGTGGGAGCGGACCTTTATGGCTACACCTTC
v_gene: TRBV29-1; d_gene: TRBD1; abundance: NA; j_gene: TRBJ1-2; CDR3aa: CSVEDRGGYTF; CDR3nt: TGCAGCGTTGAGGACAGGGGCGGCTACACCTTC
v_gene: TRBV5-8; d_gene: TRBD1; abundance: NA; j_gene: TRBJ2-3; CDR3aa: CASSLAGTGGSDTQYF; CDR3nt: TGTGCCAGCAGCTTGGCCGGGACAGGGGGATCAGATACGCAGTATTTT
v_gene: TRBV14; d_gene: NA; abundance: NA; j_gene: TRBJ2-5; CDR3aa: CASSQTIGETQYF; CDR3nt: TGTGCCAGCAGCCAGACAATAGGAGAGACCCAGTACTTC
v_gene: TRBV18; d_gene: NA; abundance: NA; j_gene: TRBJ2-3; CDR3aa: CASSPLGGPVADTQYF; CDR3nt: TGTGCCAGCTCACCCTTGGGGGGGCCGGTGGCAGATACGCAGTATTTT
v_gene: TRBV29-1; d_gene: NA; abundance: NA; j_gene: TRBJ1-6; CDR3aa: CSALPPGGVNSPLHF; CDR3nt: TGCAGCGCCCTCCCCCCCGGGGGAGTCAATTCACCCCTCCACTTT
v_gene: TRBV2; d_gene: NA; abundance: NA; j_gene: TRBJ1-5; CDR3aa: CASSYWGGQPQHF; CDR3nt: TGTGCCAGCAGTTATTGGGGAGGTCAGCCCCAGCATTTT
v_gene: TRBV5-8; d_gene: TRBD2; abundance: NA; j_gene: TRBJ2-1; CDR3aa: CASSPYRTSGRIPSYNEQFF; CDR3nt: TGTGCCAGCAGCCCCTACAGGACTAGCGGGAGGATCCCCTCCTACAATGAGCAGTTCTTC
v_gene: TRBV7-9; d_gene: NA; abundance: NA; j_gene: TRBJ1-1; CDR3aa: CASSPRGEGNMNTEAFF; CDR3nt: TGTGCCAGCAGCCCGAGGGGGGAGGGAAACATGAACACTGAAGCTTTCTTT
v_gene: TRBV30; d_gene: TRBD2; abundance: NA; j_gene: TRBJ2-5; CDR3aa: CAWDPGRGETQYF; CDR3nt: TGTGCCTGGGACCCGGGGAGGGGAGAGACCCAGTACTTC
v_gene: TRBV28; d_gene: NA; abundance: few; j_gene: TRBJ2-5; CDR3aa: CASSKNRGTQYF; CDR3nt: TGTGCCAGCAGCAAAAACCGCGGGACCCAGTACTTC
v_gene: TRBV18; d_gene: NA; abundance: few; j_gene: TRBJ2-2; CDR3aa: CASSPRGPGDNTGELFF; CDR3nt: TGTGCCAGCTCACCCCGAGGCCCGGGGGATAACACCGGGGAGCTGTTTTTT
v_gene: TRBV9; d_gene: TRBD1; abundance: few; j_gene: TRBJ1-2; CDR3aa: CASSVLGQGNYGYTF; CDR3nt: TGTGCCAGCAGCGTCCTTGGACAGGGGAACTATGGCTACACCTTC
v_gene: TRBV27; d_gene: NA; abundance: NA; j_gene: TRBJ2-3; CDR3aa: CASQAYVGSTDTQYF; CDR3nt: TGTGCCAGCCAAGCGTATGTTGGGAGCACAGATACGCAGTATTTT
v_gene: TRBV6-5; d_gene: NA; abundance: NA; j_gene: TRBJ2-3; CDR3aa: CASRKGTDTQYF; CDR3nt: TGTGCCAGCAGGAAGGGGACAGATACGCAGTATTTT
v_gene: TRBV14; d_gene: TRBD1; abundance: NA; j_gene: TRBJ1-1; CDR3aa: CASSPGLGTGIAEAFF; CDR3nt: TGTGCCAGCAGCCCGGGTTTAGGGACAGGGATCGCTGAAGCTTTCTTT
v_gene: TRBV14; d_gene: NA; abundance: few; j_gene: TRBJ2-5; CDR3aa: CASSQELRSAQYF; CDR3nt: TGTGCCAGCAGCCAAGAGCTGCGATCTGCCCAGTACTTC
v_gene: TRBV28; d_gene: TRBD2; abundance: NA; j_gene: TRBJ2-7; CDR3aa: CASSSSGLAAREQYF; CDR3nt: TGTGCCAGCAGTTCCTCGGGACTAGCAGCTCGCGAGCAGTACTTC
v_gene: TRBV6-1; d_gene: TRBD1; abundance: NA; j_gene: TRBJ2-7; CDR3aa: CASSASAGTGSYEQYF; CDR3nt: TGTGCCAGCAGTGCCTCCGCCGGGACAGGGTCCTACGAGCAGTACTTC
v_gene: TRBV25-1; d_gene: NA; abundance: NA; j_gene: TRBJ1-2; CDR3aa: CASSELGVGWGYTF; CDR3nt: TGTGCCAGCAGTGAATTAGGGGTGGGGTGGGGCTACACCTTC
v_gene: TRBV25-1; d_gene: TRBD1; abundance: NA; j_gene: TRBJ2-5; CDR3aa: CASSPTGQQETQYF; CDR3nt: TGTGCCAGCAGTCCGACAGGGCAACAAGAGACCCAGTACTTC